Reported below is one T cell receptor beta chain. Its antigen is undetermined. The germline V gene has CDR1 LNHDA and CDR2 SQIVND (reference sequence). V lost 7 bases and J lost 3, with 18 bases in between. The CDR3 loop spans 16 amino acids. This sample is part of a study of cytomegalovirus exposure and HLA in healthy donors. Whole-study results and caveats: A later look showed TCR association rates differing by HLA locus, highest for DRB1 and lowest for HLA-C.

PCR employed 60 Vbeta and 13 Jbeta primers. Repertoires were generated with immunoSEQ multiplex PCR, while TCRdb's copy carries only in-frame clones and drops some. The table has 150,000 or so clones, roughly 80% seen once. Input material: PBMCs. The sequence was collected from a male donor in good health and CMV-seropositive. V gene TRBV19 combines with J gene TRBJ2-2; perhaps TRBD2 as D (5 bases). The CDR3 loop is CASKRSPGSDTGELFF. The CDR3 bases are TGTGCCAGTAAACGTTCTCCGGGATCGGACACCGGGGAGCTGTTTTTT.